This T cell receptor (beta chain) was profiled in a study of T-cell memory formation after mild COVID-19 (dated by TCRdb to the early 2020s). With respect to the entire study: TCR sequence clusters from the two donors were found to be largely donor specific. Two young, previously healthy adult volunteers, one female and one male, were included in the cohort. Longitudinal TCRalpha and TCRbeta repertoire sequencing tracked T-cell clones expanding and contracting after mild COVID-19 in a couple of donors. The study at large found these results: Some responding clones were detected in pre-infection memory, which suggested that pre-existing cross-reactive memory T cells had joined the SARS-CoV-2 response. Contracting CD4+ clones turned up mainly in the CM and EM memory subsets, whereas EMRA was where CD8+ clones were enriched. Only a couple of mild cases were covered in the study, and larger cohorts including severe cases with pre-infection samples were considered necessary. Clones contracting from day 15 to 85 had balanced CD4/CD8 phenotypes, while a second wave expanding from day 15 to 37 was biased towards CD4+. SARS-CoV-2 specificity of the second-wave clones peaking on day 37 was not confirmed.

Ficoll-Paque density gradient centrifugation was used to isolate PBMCs. Only a few counts were recorded for this clonotype. The specificity of this receptor is unknown. One base away there is no much larger clone; base qualities are not given. Taken from the germline V gene, the CDR1 and CDR2 loops are SGHTA and FQGNSA. V gives up 5 bases and J gives up 7 bases, and the segment between their germline ends measures 17 bases. Inclusive of the bounding cysteine and phenylalanine, the CDR3 is 15 residues long. The DNA shown is the 45-base CDR3, in frame from base 1. TCRdb records Illumina NovaSeq 6000 as the sequencer. Using 5'RACE with constant-segment primers, TCRalpha and TCRbeta cDNA libraries were constructed, with sample barcodes and unique molecular identifiers added in the process. Trizol reagent was used to extract RNA from every sample. The libraries were amplified in two PCR steps, and the second step added a second sample barcode and Illumina TruSeq adapters. Libraries were sequenced on an Illumina NovaSeq with 2 x 150 bp paired-end reads. The paper's data handling went like this. With migec v1.2.7, reads were demultiplexed and then collapsed into UMI-guided consensus sequences. Using mixcr v2.1.11, UMI consensuses were aligned to TRA and TRB V and J templates and then assembled into clonotypes. Clonotypes were classified as expanded or contracted when called significant by both edgeR and NoisET, with noise models trained on biological replicates. For edgeR calls, a false discovery rate-adjusted p below 0.01 and a log2 fold-change threshold of 1 were applied. PCA with hierarchical clustering of max-normalized trajectories of the 1000 most abundant clonotypes was used as exploratory dynamics analysis. Each responding clone was given a CD4 or CD8 phenotype based on the CD4+ and CD8+ repertoires, which had been sequenced separately. The public reads were reanalyzed by TCRdb: fastp trimming at Q25, MiXCR alignment, in-frame beta chains only. Each CDR3 protein gets just one entry, which takes the most common genes and DNA from the rows behind it. Clone size and V and J calls follow TCRdb, not the original study. This sample has 470,000 or so distinct CDR3 sequences in its table, and roughly 20% of those were observed once. 9% to 15% of the sample is held by the ten biggest clonotypes.

The sequence derives from an adult woman who had mild COVID-19 (a few samples of this study predate the infection). The sample titles of this study are shuffled in the database, so cell type and time point are left out; the donor was told from shared clones. Recombination linked TRBV7-2 to TRBJ2-2; TRBD1 is perhaps the D gene, given 6 matching bases. The sequenced material came from PBMCs or a T cell subset sorted from them (not recorded which). The DNA is as follows: TGTGCCAGCAGCACCGACAGGTCCGTCAGCGGGGAGCTGTTTTTT. Translated, this is CASSTDRSVSGELFF.